This record covers a single TCR beta chain. Its specific antigen is unknown. Per-nucleotide qualities are absent, and no much larger clonotype sits a single base away. The data originate from a study of Graves' ophthalmopathy and Graves' hyperthyroidism (dated by TCRdb to 2017 to 2018). Broadly, across the study: Hyperthyroidism was defined as stable when no progression to ophthalmopathy occurred within 18 months of follow-up. Following sample collection, hyperthyroidism patients were given methimazole at a starting dose of 30 mg daily, and ophthalmopathy patients were given high-dose intravenous methylprednisolone. An independent validation cohort comprised some 19 hyperthyroidism patients and some 16 patients who later progressed from hyperthyroidism to ophthalmopathy. The study used signatures of the TCR beta repertoire to tell Graves' ophthalmopathy apart from Graves' hyperthyroidism and to predict which patients would progress to ophthalmopathy. In five to seven hyperthyroidism patients, the T-cell repertoire of thyroid tissue was compared with the T-cell repertoire of blood. A discovery set of 95 to 100 patients (43 ophthalmopathy, just over 55 stable hyperthyroidism) was enrolled to explore V-J signatures distinguishing ophthalmopathy from hyperthyroidism. In total, approximately 140 blood samples were TCR-sequenced: around 42 ophthalmopathy, some 75 hyperthyroidism and about 17 hyperthyroidism-to-ophthalmopathy patients.

CDR3 length: 13 amino acids, cysteine to phenylalanine. Left in the record is the CDR3 DNA by itself, 39 bases read in frame from the first base. The germline V gene specifies SQVTM as CDR1 and ANQGSEA as CDR2. V lost 8 bases and J lost 0 bases; the stretch between them is 13 bases long. For repertoire sequencing, the TCR beta CDR3 regions were amplified from RNA transcripts. HTBI primers and the Qiagen OneStep RT-PCR kit were used in a first-round RT-PCR, which was followed by a second-round multiplex PCR, size selection and purification. The libraries underwent paired-end sequencing with 100 bp reads on an Illumina HiSeq2000. In the source study's methods: Reads were processed with SOAPnuke, discarding reads with adapters, uncalled bases, mean Phred below 15, or no exact constant-primer or identifier match. COPE v1.2.5 was used to merge high-quality paired reads. Each unique nucleotide sequence was defined as a clonotype, and clonotypes were aligned to IMGT TRB V, D and J references with MiTCR v1.1. The analysis was limited to V-J combinations with a frequency above 0.0001, which together covered 99.2% of repertoires. For each V-J combination, a TCR clonal expansion and chaos score was defined as F50 clonal expansion divided by the chaos observed in the TCRdist matrix. Features were reduced by Welch's t-statistics and random forest to around 14 V-J combinations, which fed a naive Bayes classifier. The similarity between thyroid and blood repertoires was quantified using the Morisita-Horn index. Using fastp at Q25 and MiXCR, TCRdb reprocessed the public reads and kept productive beta chains. Each entry merges the rows of one CDR3 protein and shows their most common DNA and genes. TCRdb's processing, not the authors' own work, is the source of the V and J calls. For this sample the table gives about 600,000 distinct CDR3 sequences, of which approximately 37% were detected only once. The top ten clones comprise over 3.5% of the sample.

The research as a whole found: In validation, the model predicted ophthalmopathy progression with 70.59% sensitivity and around 72% specificity; roughly 12 predicted patients were CT-confirmed with GO in a median of about 6.1 months. The 13-signature model separated ophthalmopathy from stable hyperthyroidism with over 85% sensitivity and about 81% specificity in cross-validation, and 80%/75% in the test set. Most expanded thyroid clonotypes with frequency above 0.001 were also detected in blood, suggesting blood repertoires may reflect the thyroid immune response. Sample size was not statistically predetermined, and group allocation was not concealed from the investigators.

The hyperthyroidism patients were 18 to 65 years old and newly diagnosed, with a disease duration of less than 2 months. Anyone with other autoimmune diseases, uncontrolled infections, pregnancy or lactation was excluded from the study. Clinical symptoms, serum thyroxine, TRAb, thyroid ultrasound and orbital computed tomography were used for diagnosis. Total RNA was extracted using Trizol reagent, and RNA quality was checked on an Agilent 2100 Bioanalyzer. The chain is made from TRBV29-1 and TRBJ1-2, with the D gene not confidently named. Sequences were obtained from peripheral blood or thyroid tissue (not recorded which). The source is an adult man with Graves' hyperthyroidism. CDR3 loop: CSSLSSANYGYTF. The DNA sequence is TGCAGCAGTCTCAGCAGTGCTAACTATGGCTACACCTTC.